The source of this T cell receptor beta chain is a study of blood T cell repertoires in COVID-19. In the study overall: Researchers got acute and convalescent COVID-19 samples from the United States, Italy and Spain.

No more than 2 weeks before study entry, exposed participants had met a case of COVID-19. Trimming left V 0 bases short and J 5 bases short, with 5 bases between. The CDR3 extends over 13 amino acids. The germline gives CDR1 SGHKS, CDR2 YYEKEE (reference sequence). In the source study's methods: Reference gene primer amplification in the assay estimated nucleated cell counts. TCRdb's copy holds only in-frame clones and misses some; the assay was immunoSEQ multiplex PCR. That table gives V, J and clone size, and the DNA gave D and trimming. The data contain about 250,000 clones, 83% of them singletons.

The TCR comes from a woman aged 40 to 50 who had been exposed to COVID-19. The chain employs TRBV5-5 and TRBJ1-4; D gene unclear. The sequenced sample was PBMCs or T cells enriched from blood (not recorded which). CDR3 sequence: CASSLVRNEKLFF. Written as DNA, the CDR3 is TGTGCCAGCAGCTTGGTGCGGAATGAAAAACTGTTTTTT.